Shown below are 26 T cell receptor beta chains from a single sample sequenced in a study of blood T cell repertoires in COVID-19. Generated by immunoSEQ multiplex PCR, the TCRdb table keeps only in-frame clones and is missing some. The sample contains some 140,000 clones, nearly 80% of which appear only once. The specimen sequenced was peripheral blood. These receptors came from a man older than 75 with acute or convalescent COVID-19.

The gene calls are TRBV19 and TRBJ1-3, with 8 positions matching TRBD1. CDR3 length: 16 residues. CDR1 LNHDA and CDR2 SQIVND come from the germline V gene (reference sequence). With V trimmed by 9 bases and J by 0 bases, 10 bases remained unmatched. The CDR3 reads CASNERTGPSGNTIYF. The CDR3 DNA reads as TGTGCCAGCAACGAACGGACAGGGCCCTCTGGAAACACCATATATTTT.

The rearrangement links TRBV5-1 to TRBJ2-5, with D perhaps matching TRBD1 (6 bases). Trimming pared 4 bases from V and 1 base from J, leaving 11 bases between. The CDR3 is 14 residues long. Germline CDR1 reads SGHRS; CDR2 reads YFSETQ. CDR3 in amino acids: CASSTGQTQETQYF. Here the CDR3 DNA reads TGCGCCAGCAGCACCGGACAGACCCAAGAGACCCAGTACTTC.

This chain connects TRBV7-6 to TRBJ1-1; D is ambiguous. Germline V lookup: CDR1 SGHVS, CDR2 FNYEAQ. The CDR3 is 14 amino acids. Trimming removed 5 bases at V and 2 bases at J, with 12 bases between. The CDR3 reads CASSAGPGNTEAFF. The CDR3 coding sequence is TGTGCCAGCAGCGCTGGACCGGGAAACACTGAAGCTTTCTTT.

The chain carries TRBV7-3 and TRBJ2-5, with D maybe TRBD2 (6 bases). CDR1 is SGHTA and CDR2 is FQGTGA in the germline V gene. Trimming took off 5 bases at V and 5 bases at J, with 12 bases between the two ends. CDR3 length: 13 residues. CDR3 DNA: TGTGCCAGCAGCGCGGGGAACGAGGAGACCCAGTACTTC. Encoded protein: CASSAGNEETQYF.

This clone is a singleton in its sample. The chain links TRBV4-1 to TRBJ1-2, with TRBD1 identical over 9 bases. This CDR3 contains 17 residues. The germline V gene has CDR1 MGHRA and CDR2 YSYEKL. V lost 3 bases and J lost 2; bases outside the gene matches: 10. The CDR3 spells CASSQRGGQGINYGYTF. CDR3 coding DNA: TGCGCCAGCAGCCAGAGAGGCGGACAGGGGATAAACTATGGCTACACCTTC.

The chain recombines TRBV7-9 with TRBJ2-3; 7 nucleotides line up with TRBD2. This CDR3 contains 16 residues. Germline loops: CDR1 SEHNR, CDR2 FQNEAQ (reference sequence). V shed 5 bases, J shed 3 bases, and the junction held 11 bases outside the gene matches. CDR3 region: CASSLQGGLATDTQYF. CDR3 in DNA: TGTGCCAGCAGCCTCCAGGGAGGGCTTGCGACAGATACGCAGTATTTT. The whole variable domain, filled in from reference TRBV7-9 and TRBJ2-3, reads DTGVSQNPRHKITKRGQNVTFRCDPISEHNRLYWYRQTLGQGPEFLTYFQNEAQLEKSRLLSDRFSAERPKGSFSTLEIQRTEQGDSAMYLCASSLQGGLATDTQYFGPGTRLTVL.

V and J are TRBV19 and TRBJ2-7; TRBD1 matches at 8 bases. The germline V gene has CDR1 LNHDA and CDR2 SQIVND (reference sequence). The CDR3 is 14 residues long. The V and J ends lost 8 bases and 4 bases, in that order; junction bases with no gene match: 10. CDR3: CASHKTGDPYEQYF. The CDR3 DNA reads TGTGCCAGTCATAAGACAGGGGACCCTTACGAGCAGTACTTC.

This chain connects TRBV5-3 to TRBJ1-2; 7 bases align to TRBD1. TRBV5-3 is noted as an ORF with a role that remains uncertain. The CDR3 consists of 13 residues. V dropped 8 bases and J dropped 7; count of bases not matched to a gene: 11. The CDR3 loop is CARTRTGDSGYTF. The CDR3 nucleotides read TGTGCCAGGACTAGAACAGGGGACAGTGGCTACACCTTC.

J is TRBJ1-3 and V is TRBV6-6, with D unresolved. CDR1 is MNHNY and CDR2 is SVGAGI in the germline V gene (reference sequence). The V gene lost 7 bases and the J gene lost 1 base, with 11 bases spanning the gap. CDR3 length: 14 residues. CDR3 nucleotides: TGTGCCAGCATTCCTCCGGGGTCTGGAAACACCATATATTTT. It specifies CASIPPGSGNTIYF.

This chain connects TRBV7-9 to TRBJ2-7; perhaps TRBD1 as D (5 bases). V lost 5 bases, J lost 1 base, and 18 bases lay in between. Germline V lookup: CDR1 SEHNR, CDR2 FQNEAQ (reference sequence). CDR3 size: 16 residues. CDR3 loop: CASSPRQPSRSYEQYV. CDR3 coding DNA: TGTGCCAGCAGCCCCCGACAGCCCAGCAGATCCTACGAGCAGTACGTC.

The rearrangement uses TRBV6-2 or TRBV6-3 and TRBJ1-6, with D unresolved. The CDR3 has 18 amino acids. V was shortened by 2 bases and J by 11 bases, with 25 bases between the two germline ends. Germline lookup yields CDR1 MNHEY and CDR2 SVGEGT. CDR3 protein: CASSYPNPDVSRVTPLHF. The CDR3 DNA sequence: TGTGCCAGCAGTTACCCGAACCCGGACGTATCGCGGGTAACACCCCTCCACTTT.

Only a few counts were recorded for this clone. This sample also contains other DNA sequences that code for the same CDR3. The chain uses TRBV6-5 and TRBJ2-7; 7 bases match TRBD1. The CDR3 sequence is 14 residues long. The trim removed 5 bases at V and 4 bases at J, leaving 8 bases unmatched. Germline CDR1 reads MNHEY; CDR2 reads SVGAGI. The CDR3 spells CASSPGTAGYEQYF. The CDR3 DNA reads as TGTGCCAGCAGTCCCGGGACAGCAGGTTACGAGCAGTACTTC.

The V gene is TRBV6-5, the J gene TRBJ2-7; the D gene is possibly TRBD1 (6 bases). The V gene lost 8 bases and the J gene lost 7 bases, with 12 bases spanning the gap. Germline values: CDR1 MNHEY, CDR2 SVGAGI. This CDR3 comprises 11 residues. The CDR3 spells CASGQGWEQYV. The CDR3, as DNA: TGTGCCAGCGGGCAGGGGTGGGAGCAGTACGTC.

The chain carries TRBV6-1 and TRBJ1-2; D may be TRBD1 (5 bases). The CDR3 is 16 residues long. V lost 1 base and J lost 1, with 13 bases in between. The germline gives CDR1 MNHNS, CDR2 SASEGT. CDR3 sequence: CASSEVLTDLNYGYTF. DNA of the CDR3: TGTGCCAGCAGTGAAGTGCTGACAGACCTTAACTATGGCTACACCTTC.

V and J are TRBV19 and TRBJ2-1; 7 bases are shared with TRBD1. Germline values: CDR1 LNHDA, CDR2 SQIVND (reference sequence). Trimming took 4 bases from V and 2 from J; bases not matched to a gene: 20. CDR3 length: 20 residues. DNA of the CDR3: TGTGCCAGTAGTACCCGGGGACAGAGTATACAAAAAACTACCTACAATGAGCAGTTCTTC. Its protein product is CASSTRGQSIQKTTYNEQFF.

The DNA for the CDR3 is TGTGCCAGCACCCCACCGGACAGGGAAGAGACCCAGTACTTC. Translation gives CASTPPDREETQYF. This chain connects TRBV9 to TRBJ2-5, with 8 positions matching TRBD1. With 6 bases clipped from V and 3 bases from J, the junction kept 7 bases outside the gene matches. Per the germline V gene, CDR1 is SGDLS and CDR2 is YYNGEE. The CDR3 is 14 residues long.

The V and J genes are TRBV19 and TRBJ1-2; D is unclear. CDR1 and CDR2 (germline): LNHDA, SQIVND (reference sequence). This CDR3 contains 12 residues. V was cut by 7 bases and J by 5 bases, with 11 bases left in between. The CDR3 sequence: CASTETGYGYTF. The CDR3 region has the DNA TGTGCCAGTACGGAGACCGGTTATGGCTACACCTTC.

V usage is TRBV7-9 and J usage is TRBJ1-1; a possible D gene is TRBD1 (6 bases). Germline V gene sequence: CDR1 SEHNR, CDR2 FQNEAQ (reference sequence). The V end was cut by 1 base, the J end by 1 base, with 10 bases between. The length of the CDR3 is 15 residues. CDR3 in DNA: TGTGCCAGCAGCTTAGGACAGGTGACGAACACTGAAGCTTTCTTT. It yields the protein CASSLGQVTNTEAFF.

The gene calls are TRBV28 and TRBJ1-1; D not resolved. The CDR3 extends over 15 amino acids. Trimming removed 4 bases from V and 1 base from J, with 13 bases in between. From germline, CDR1 is MDHEN and CDR2 SYDVKM. The CDR3 protein is CASSSPRGRNTEAFF. The CDR3 nucleotides are TGTGCCAGCAGTTCGCCCCGAGGCAGGAACACTGAAGCTTTCTTT. Based on the CDR3 plus reference TRBV28 and TRBJ1-1, the full variable domain is DVKVTQSSRYLVKRTGEKVFLECVQDMDHENMFWYRQDPGLGLRLIYFSYDVKMKEKGDIPEGYSVSREKKERFSLILESASTNQTSMYLCASSSPRGRNTEAFFGQGTRLTVV.

This clone appeared once. V is TRBV24-1 and J is TRBJ2-3; TRBD2 aligns across 11 bases. V was pared by 0 bases and J by 1 base, with 8 bases of the junction left unmatched. Germline V gene data show CDR1 as KGHDR and CDR2 as SFDVKD. The CDR3 covers 19 residues. The CDR3 loop is CATSDLTLTSGGRTDTQYF. CDR3 bases: TGTGCCACCAGTGATTTGACCCTCACTAGCGGGGGCCGCACAGATACGCAGTATTTT.

The V call is TRBV30, the J call TRBJ2-3; 7 bases are a match to TRBD1. CDR1 and CDR2 (germline): GTSNPN, SVGIG (reference sequence). This CDR3 is built from 13 residues. J lost 2 bases, V lost 4 bases, and 3 bases had no gene match. DNA for the CDR3: TGTGCCTGGACCGGGACAGTCACAGATACGCAGTATTTT. This sequence encodes CAWTGTVTDTQYF.

The rearrangement links TRBV14 to TRBJ1-3, with D possibly being TRBD1 (5 bases). Per germline, CDR1 SGHDN and CDR2 FVKESK. V lost 0 bases, J lost 1 base, and 19 bases lay in between. This CDR3 has 19 residues. CDR3 sequence reads: CASSQDPGGEPRSGNTIYF. The DNA for the CDR3 is TGTGCCAGCAGCCAAGATCCTGGGGGGGAACCGAGATCTGGAAACACCATATATTTT.

This chain uses TRBV5-1 with TRBJ2-2; weak D call: TRBD2 (5 bases). The V end lost 0 bases, the J end lost 4 bases, and 10 bases lay between the germline ends. Germline V gives CDR1 SGHRS, CDR2 YFSETQ. CDR3 length: 15 amino acids. The chain's CDR3 is CASSLERPGTGELFF. The CDR3 region has the DNA TGCGCCAGCAGCTTGGAGCGGCCGGGCACCGGGGAGCTGTTTTTT.

The rearrangement joins TRBV3-1 (or the pseudogene TRBV3-2) to TRBJ2-6, with TRBD1 matching over 9 bases. CDR1 LGHDT and CDR2 YNNKEL come from the germline V gene (reference sequence). V shed 4 bases and J 2 bases; nucleotides not matched to a gene: 9. The CDR3 runs to 18 residues. CDR3 sequence: CASSPTAGQGTGANVLTF. Written as DNA, the CDR3 is TGTGCCAGCAGCCCAACAGCGGGACAGGGTACTGGGGCCAACGTCCTGACTTTC.

The rearrangement joins TRBV15 to TRBJ1-5; 12 bases align to TRBD1. CDR3 length: 15 residues. In germline, CDR1 is LNHNV, CDR2 YYDKDF (reference sequence). Trimming removed 3 bases from V and 6 bases from J; junction bases left unmatched: 3. In DNA, the CDR3 is TGTGCCACCAGCAGGGGGACAGGGGGCCTTCAGCCCCAGCATTTT. Amino acids: CATSRGTGGLQPQHF.

The genes are TRBV7-6 and TRBJ2-5; 9 bases map to TRBD2. The CDR3 length is 16 residues. V was pared by 1 base and J by 0 bases, with 3 bases of the junction left unmatched. Germline V lookup: CDR1 SGHVS, CDR2 FNYEAQ. CDR3 loop: CASSLGAGGYQETQYF. The CDR3 nucleotides read TGTGCCAGCAGCTTAGGGGCGGGGGGGTACCAAGAGACCCAGTACTTC.